These 23 T cell receptor beta chains were all obtained from the same sample, sequenced in a study of blood T cell repertoires in COVID-19. Sequenced by immunoSEQ multiplex PCR; TCRdb stores in-frame clones only, minus some. The sample includes some 180,000 clones, more than 65% of them seen just once. Source material: peripheral blood. The receptors here all came from a man aged 70 or older with active or convalescent COVID-19.

The J gene is TRBJ1-3, the V gene TRBV5-5; D may be TRBD1 (5 bases). The germline V gene has CDR1 SGHKS and CDR2 YYEKEE (reference sequence). The length of the CDR3 is 15 residues. V was shortened by 1 base and J by 3 bases, with 11 bases between the two germline ends. CDR3 in amino acids: CASSLLVTVGNTIYF. The CDR3 nucleotides are TGTGCCAGCAGCTTGTTGGTGACAGTTGGAAACACCATATATTTT.

V gene TRBV5-4 combines with J gene TRBJ1-1; D is possibly TRBD1 (5 bases). From germline, CDR1 is SGHNT and CDR2 YYREEE (reference sequence). Trimming removed 0 bases at V and 5 bases at J, with 11 bases between. The CDR3 spans 14 residues. CDR3 amino acids: CASSLVRGGTEAFF. CDR3 DNA: TGTGCCAGCAGCTTGGTACGTGGGGGGACTGAAGCTTTCTTT.

This clone showed up just a few times. The genes are TRBV7-9 and TRBJ2-2; a weak D match, TRBD1 (6 bases). Germline V gene lookup returns CDR1 SEHNR and CDR2 FQNEAQ (reference sequence). This CDR3 region has 15 residues. V was trimmed by 7 bases and J by 8 bases, leaving 20 bases between them. Written as DNA, the CDR3 is TGTGCCAGCAACCCGGACAGACAGGACGGAGGGGAGCTGTTTTTT. It yields the protein CASNPDRQDGGELFF.

The V gene is TRBV5-5, the J gene TRBJ1-5; TRBD1 matches 10 bases. From germline, CDR1 is SGHKS and CDR2 YYEKEE (reference sequence). This CDR3 region has 14 residues. V lost 4 bases, J lost 5 bases, and 3 bases stayed unmatched. In nucleotides, the CDR3 is TGTGCCAGCAGCATAGGACAGGGGGATCAGCCCCAGCATTTT. Amino acid sequence: CASSIGQGDQPQHF.

This clone came up a few times. The chain has TRBV5-4 and TRBJ1-1; 7 nucleotides match TRBD1. V was clipped by 4 bases and J by 5 bases; unmatched bases: 11. The CDR3 runs to 15 residues. The germline gives CDR1 SGHNT, CDR2 YYREEE (reference sequence). DNA for the CDR3: TGTGCCAGCAGCACCGCCCAGGGGGAAAGAACTGAAGCTTTCTTT. It is translated as CASSTAQGERTEAFF.

This clone came up a few times. The chain joins TRBV2 to TRBJ2-7; tentative D call: TRBD1 (6 bases). V shed 3 bases and J shed 2 bases, with 11 bases lying between them. CDR3 length: 14 residues. Looked up from germline, CDR1 is SNHLY and CDR2 is FYNNEI. CDR3 in DNA: TGTGCCAGCAGTGACCAGGGGCCCCCCTACGAGCAGTACTTC. It yields the protein CASSDQGPPYEQYF. The whole variable domain, remainder taken from reference TRBV2 and TRBJ2-7, is EPEVTQTPSHQVTQMGQEVILRCVPISNHLYFYWYRQILGQKVEFLVSFYNNEISEKSEIFDDQFSVERPDGSNFTLKIRSTKLEDSAMYFCASSDQGPPYEQYFGPGTRLTVT.

This chain links TRBV5-1 with TRBJ2-5, with TRBD1 identical over 8 bases. CDR1 and CDR2 from the germline V gene are SGHRS and YFSETQ. The V and J ends lost 0 bases and 5 bases, in that order; junction bases with no gene match: 3. The CDR3 has 14 residues. CDR3 amino acids: CASSLGQGHETQYF. CDR3 bases: TGCGCCAGCAGCTTGGGACAGGGGCATGAGACCCAGTACTTC.

The gene calls are TRBV19 and TRBJ2-7, with 10 bases fitting TRBD1. The CDR3 is 15 residues long. The germline V gene has CDR1 LNHDA and CDR2 SQIVND (reference sequence). V lost 6 bases to trimming and J lost 5 bases; unmatched junction nucleotides: 10. This chain's CDR3 is CASRTGTGAFNEQYF. The CDR3 nucleotides read TGTGCCAGTAGAACCGGGACAGGGGCTTTTAACGAGCAGTACTTC. Together with reference TRBV19 and TRBJ2-7, the CDR3 gives the full variable domain: DGGITQSPKYLFRKEGQNVTLSCEQNLNHDAMYWYRQDPGQGLRLIYYSQIVNDFQKGDIAEGYSVSREKKESFPLTVTSAQKNPTAFYLCASRTGTGAFNEQYFGPGTRLTVT.

This clone was seen a few times. The V gene is TRBV4-3, the J gene TRBJ2-1, with D hard to call. Germline V CDR1 and CDR2: LGHNA, YSLEER. CDR3 length: 14 residues. V lost 4 bases to trimming and J lost 0 bases, with 7 bases between them. The CDR3 spells CASSPQISYNEQFF. The CDR3 DNA sequence: TGCGCCAGCAGCCCGCAGATCTCCTACAATGAGCAGTTCTTC.

This clone was seen more than once but under ten times. The chain couples TRBV9 to TRBJ2-7; D possibly corresponds to TRBD1 (6 bases). The CDR3 runs 16 residues. Germline V lookup: CDR1 SGDLS, CDR2 YYNGEE. The germline V and J ends were trimmed by 2 bases and 2 bases, with 17 bases remaining between them. The CDR3, as DNA: TGTGCCAGCAGCGTGGCGGACAGCAGAGACGCCTACGAGCAGTACTTC. It specifies CASSVADSRDAYEQYF. The whole variable domain, filled in from reference TRBV9 and TRBJ2-7, reads DSGVTQTPKHLITATGQRVTLRCSPRSGDLSVYWYQQSLDQGLQFLIQYYNGEERAKGNILERFSAQQFPDLHSELNLSSLELGDSALYFCASSVADSRDAYEQYFGPGTRLTVT.

CDR3 protein: CASSPGTGAYNEQFF. DNA for the CDR3: TGCGCCAGCAGCCCCGGGACAGGGGCCTACAATGAGCAGTTCTTC. V is TRBV5-1 and J is TRBJ2-1, with 10 bases matching TRBD1. J gave up 2 bases and V 4 bases, and 3 bases lay outside the gene matches. Germline V gene data show CDR1 as SGHRS and CDR2 as YFSETQ. This CDR3 is built from 15 residues.

This clone was seen more than once but under ten times. The chain has TRBV2 and TRBJ1-5; maybe TRBD1 (5 bases). Germline CDR1 is SNHLY and CDR2 is FYNNEI. This CDR3 contains 14 residues. V lost 3 bases and J 7 bases, leaving 13 bases between the germline ends. DNA of the CDR3: TGTGCCAGCAGTGATGGTGGGGCCGGGCAGCCCCAGCATTTT. Encoded protein: CASSDGGAGQPQHF.

The V call is TRBV6-2 or TRBV6-3, the J call TRBJ2-3, with TRBD1 matching over 9 bases. There are 14 residues in the CDR3. The junction had 3 bases not matched to a gene; V was cut back by 5 bases and J by 3 bases. The germline CDR1 and CDR2 sequences are MNHEY and SVGEGT. CDR3 residues: CASSGQGMTDTQYF. The CDR3 DNA follows: TGTGCCAGCAGTGGACAGGGGATGACAGATACGCAGTATTTT.

The gene calls are TRBV18 and TRBJ1-1; the match to TRBD1 covers 9 bases. The CDR3 is 14 residues long. The V and J ends lost 5 bases and 1 base, in that order; junction bases with no gene match: 2. The germline V gene encodes CDR1 KGHSH and CDR2 LQKENI. The CDR3 nucleotides read TGTGCCAGCTCATTGGGACAGGGGAACACTGAAGCTTTCTTT. It translates to CASSLGQGNTEAFF. The variable domain in full, with the rest retrieved from reference TRBV18 and TRBJ1-1, is NAGVMQNPRHLVRRRGQEARLRCSPMKGHSHVYWYRQLPEEGLKFMVYLQKENIIDESGMPKERFSAEFPKEGPSILRIQQVVRGDSAAYFCASSLGQGNTEAFFGQGTRLTVV.

This chain links TRBV6-5 with TRBJ2-7, with D perhaps TRBD2 (7 bases). There are 15 residues in the CDR3. Germline CDR1 MNHEY, CDR2 SVGAGI. Trimming took off 2 bases at V and 4 bases at J, with 15 bases between the two ends. CDR3 residues: CASSYRKGGAYEQYF. The CDR3 bases are TGTGCCAGCAGTTACAGGAAGGGGGGGGCATACGAGCAGTACTTC.

The chain combines TRBV6-5 with TRBJ2-3, with a weak D call TRBD2 (5 bases). The V gene lost 2 bases and the J gene lost 2 bases, with 14 bases spanning the gap. CDR3 length equals 16 residues. Per the germline V gene, CDR1 is MNHEY and CDR2 is SVGAGI. CDR3 loop: CASSYKRGTSTDTQYF. The CDR3 nucleotides read TGTGCCAGCAGTTACAAACGGGGAACTTCCACAGATACGCAGTATTTT.

For the CDR3, the DNA is TGCGCCAGCAGCCACCAGGGATCCGACAATGAGCAGTTCTTC. It is translated as CASSHQGSDNEQFF. This chain links TRBV5-1 with TRBJ2-1, with D maybe TRBD1 (5 bases). This CDR3 region has 14 residues. V lost 4 bases to trimming and J lost 5 bases, with 13 bases between them. Germline CDR1 reads SGHRS; CDR2 reads YFSETQ.

CDR3 bases: TGCGCCAGCAGCCAAGTTGTTCCATTAACAGGGGGAGAGAGGTATGGCTACACCTTC. This translates into CASSQVVPLTGGERYGYTF. The genes are TRBV4-3 and TRBJ1-2, with 8 bases lining up with TRBD1. This CDR3 region has 19 residues. Germline V gene sequence: CDR1 LGHNA, CDR2 YSLEER. V lost 1 base to trimming and J lost 5 bases; unmatched junction nucleotides: 18.

V and J are TRBV24-1 and TRBJ2-2, with a weak D call TRBD2 (5 bases). Trimming shortened V by 1 base and J by 7 bases, and 15 bases separated the two germline ends. CDR3 length: 16 residues. Per the germline V gene, CDR1 is KGHDR and CDR2 is SFDVKD. CDR3 loop: CATSDLSGSKGGELFF. The CDR3 region has the DNA TGTGCCACCAGTGATTTATCGGGGTCCAAGGGCGGGGAGCTGTTTTTT.

The gene calls are TRBV12-3 or TRBV12-4 and TRBJ2-2; D not certain. The CDR3 totals 12 residues. The V and J ends lost 3 bases and 7 bases respectively, with 6 bases between them. CDR3 DNA: TGTGCCAGCAGTTTTGGGCTCGGGGAGCTGTTTTTT. Amino acid sequence: CASSFGLGELFF.

This rearrangement joins TRBV7-9 to TRBJ2-1, with a weak D call TRBD2 (5 bases). This CDR3 has 15 amino acids. Trimming stripped 4 bases from V and 5 bases from J, with 15 bases between. Germline loops: CDR1 SEHNR, CDR2 FQNEAQ (reference sequence). Here the CDR3 reads CASSYRESGNNEQFF. In DNA, the CDR3 is TGTGCCAGCAGCTATCGTGAGAGCGGAAACAATGAGCAGTTCTTC.

The V call is TRBV7-8, the J call TRBJ1-2; D might be TRBD1 (5 bases). Germline CDR1 SGHVS, CDR2 FQNEAQ. Trimming removed 1 base from V and 5 bases from J, with 11 bases in between. The CDR3 has 14 residues. The CDR3 nucleotides are TGTGCCAGCAGCTTAGGCAGGGAGGTGTATGGCTACACCTTC. Its translation is CASSLGREVYGYTF.

J is TRBJ2-7 and V is TRBV2, with D possibly TRBD1 on 6 matching bases. Trimming took off 1 base at V and 4 bases at J, with 11 bases between the two ends. Germline V CDR1 and CDR2: SNHLY, FYNNEI. The CDR3 sequence is 14 residues long. CDR3 nucleotide sequence: TGTGCCAGCAGTGAAGGGGGGCGCGGGTACGAGCAGTACTTC. Its protein is CASSEGGRGYEQYF.